These 30 T cell receptor beta chains came from one sample sequenced in a study of Ad26.COV2.S vaccination and SARS-CoV-2 variants. Profiling relied on immunoSEQ multiplex PCR, and the TCRdb table lists in-frame clones only, not all of them. Of around 350,000 clones listed, about 90% are singletons. Sample: peripheral blood, taken after recovery from COVID-19. The origin of the receptors is a human donor who had recovered from COVID-19.

The J gene is TRBJ1-3, the V gene TRBV6-6, with 8 bases matching TRBD1. This CDR3 has 16 residues. Germline V gene data show CDR1 as MNHNY and CDR2 as SVGAGI (reference sequence). The V gene end was trimmed by 5 bases and the J gene end by 0 bases; junction bases not matched to a gene: 6. The CDR3 here is CASSRQGTHSGNTIYF. CDR3 in DNA: TGTGCCAGCAGTCGACAGGGGACTCACTCTGGAAACACCATATATTTT.

This clone was seen just once. The CDR3 reads CASSPRRGRNTEAFF. Here the CDR3 DNA reads TGTGCCAGCAGTCCTAGGAGGGGGCGAAACACTGAAGCTTTCTTT. V and J are TRBV6-5 and TRBJ1-1, with 7 bases lining up with TRBD1. The J segment lost 2 bases and the V segment lost 5 bases, leaving 8 bases of the junction unmatched. Germline CDR1 MNHEY, CDR2 SVGAGI. The CDR3 totals 15 residues.

The V and J genes are TRBV2 and TRBJ2-3; D is undetermined. Germline-derived CDR1 and CDR2 are SNHLY and FYNNEI. The CDR3 is 17 amino acids. Trimming removed 6 bases at V and 1 base at J, with 20 bases between. For the CDR3, the DNA is TGTGCCAGCAGAGAACCCCTTAGAGTTTCACGCACAGATACGCAGTATTTT. It yields the protein CASREPLRVSRTDTQYF.

In its sample, this clone was seen once. Written as DNA, the CDR3 is TGCGCCAGCAGCTTGGGGGCGGGTCAAGGAACACTCAGCACAGATACGCAGTATTTT. Translating it yields CASSLGAGQGTLSTDTQYF. V usage is TRBV5-1 and J usage is TRBJ2-3, with D tentatively TRBD2 (5 bases). Looked up from germline, CDR1 is SGHRS and CDR2 is YFSETQ. The V gene lost 0 bases and the J gene lost 0 bases, with 20 bases spanning the gap. This CDR3 region has 19 residues.

The V gene is TRBV28, the J gene TRBJ1-1; D remains ambiguous. The V and J ends lost 6 bases and 7 bases respectively, with 12 bases between them. Germline CDR1 MDHEN, CDR2 SYDVKM. CDR3 length equals 12 residues. CDR3 sequence reads: CASSLDRREAFF. In DNA, the CDR3 is TGTGCCAGCAGCTTGGACCGGCGTGAAGCTTTCTTT.

The rearrangement uses TRBV6-5 and TRBJ1-2, with 11 bases that match TRBD1. The CDR3 is 15 amino acids. V shed 2 bases and J 8 bases; nucleotides not matched to a gene: 7. Germline V gives CDR1 MNHEY, CDR2 SVGAGI. In DNA form, the CDR3 reads TGTGCCAGCAGTTACCAAGGGACAGGGGGGTCCGGCTACACCTTC. This translates into CASSYQGTGGSGYTF.

The J gene is TRBJ2-3, the V gene TRBV5-4; 7 bases fit TRBD2. This CDR3 has 16 residues. The V gene's germline CDR1 is SGHNT and CDR2 YYREEE (reference sequence). Unmatched junction bases numbered 7, after V lost 3 bases and J lost 0 bases. The CDR3 DNA is TGTGCCAGCAGCTACCCACTAGCGAAAAGCACAGATACGCAGTATTTT. This encodes CASSYPLAKSTDTQYF.

The chain links TRBV7-2 to TRBJ2-4; a possible D gene is TRBD1 (6 bases). Between the trimmed V and J ends, which lost 5 bases and 5 bases, there was a span of 16 bases. The CDR3 consists of 15 residues. The germline gives CDR1 SGHTA, CDR2 FQGNSA. CDR3 coding DNA: TGTGCCAGCAGCCAGACGCAGGGGCGCGAAAACATTCAGTACTTC. Translated: CASSQTQGRENIQYF.

V and J are TRBV27 and TRBJ1-5; possibly TRBD1 for D (5 bases). Per the germline V gene, CDR1 is MNHEY and CDR2 is SMNVEV (reference sequence). Deletions cut 6 bases from V and 7 bases from J, with 22 bases between. The CDR3 loop spans 16 amino acids. The CDR3 nucleotides read TGTGCCAGCAGCGCCGGGGCGTCCGGGGTCGGCCAGCCCCAGCATTTT. Protein: CASSAGASGVGQPQHF.

This sequence joins TRBV3-1 (or the pseudogene TRBV3-2) and TRBJ2-7; TRBD2 matches 9 bases. Germline V lookup: CDR1 LGHDT, CDR2 YNNKEL (reference sequence). CDR3 length: 17 amino acids. The J segment lost 6 bases and the V segment lost 1 base, leaving 13 bases of the junction unmatched. The CDR3 sequence is CASSQGTLGGGAREQYF. DNA for the CDR3: TGTGCCAGCAGCCAAGGGACCCTGGGCGGGGGGGCCCGCGAGCAGTACTTC.

The V gene is TRBV19, the J gene TRBJ2-7; perhaps TRBD1 as D (8 bases). V was trimmed by 5 bases and J by 3 bases, leaving 17 bases between them. Germline V gives CDR1 LNHDA, CDR2 SQIVND (reference sequence). The CDR3 spans 15 residues. The CDR3 sequence: CASSLQGGSHYEQYF. In DNA, the CDR3 is TGTGCCAGTAGTTTACAGGGGGGGTCTCACTACGAGCAGTACTTC.

This clone has just one count. V gene TRBV10-3 combines with J gene TRBJ2-2, with 12 bases matching TRBD2. CDR1 and CDR2 from the germline V gene are ENHRY and SYGVKD. The trim removed 8 bases at V and 5 bases at J, leaving 18 bases unmatched. The CDR3 length is 19 residues. The CDR3 nucleotides are TGTGCCATCTCCGCGGCTAGCGGGGGGGCCGTATCTGGTACCGGGGAGCTGTTTTTT. It specifies CAISAASGGAVSGTGELFF.

Concerning this clone itself: At one end, the junction sequence differs from germline, possibly due to a read error. The chain is built from TRBV7-2 and TRBJ2-3, with TRBD2 matching over 12 bases. Germline CDR1 and CDR2: SGHTA and FQGNSA. The CDR3 extends over 15 amino acids. The CDR3 DNA is TGTGCCAGCAGCCTAGCGGGGGGGCCTGCAGATACGCAGTATTTT. Its protein is CASSLAGGPADTQYF. Looking up the rest from reference TRBV7-2 and TRBJ2-3 gives the full variable domain: GAGVSQSPSNKVTEKGKDVELRCDPISGHTALYWYRQSLGQGLEFLIYFQGNSAPDKSGLPSDRFSAERTGGSVSTLTIQRTQQEDSAVYLCASSLAGGPADTQYFGPGTRLTVL.

The chain has TRBV9 and TRBJ1-4, with 10 bases lining up with TRBD1. The CDR3 runs to 19 residues. J lost 2 bases, V lost 4 bases, and 14 bases had no gene match. Per the germline V gene, CDR1 is SGDLS and CDR2 is YYNGEE. The CDR3 is CASSTPRATGQGTNEKLFF. The CDR3 DNA sequence: TGTGCCAGCAGCACTCCCCGCGCCACGGGACAGGGGACTAATGAAAAACTGTTTTTT.

The rearrangement links TRBV6-5 to TRBJ1-2; a possible D gene is TRBD1 (5 bases). CDR1 MNHEY and CDR2 SVGAGI come from the germline V gene. The CDR3 length is 12 residues. V gave up 5 bases and J gave up 5 bases, with 9 bases separating them. The CDR3 DNA reads TGTGCCAGCAGTAACAGGTTGTATGGCTACACCTTC. Protein sequence: CASSNRLYGYTF.

The chain is built from TRBV19 and TRBJ1-6; 7 bases fit TRBD1. The ends lost 8 bases at V and 2 bases at J; junction bases unmatched: 3. Germline loops: CDR1 LNHDA, CDR2 SQIVND (reference sequence). The CDR3 length is 14 residues. CDR3 sequence: CASQGGTYNSPLHF. The DNA for the CDR3 is TGTGCCAGTCAGGGGGGCACCTATAATTCACCCCTCCACTTT.

The genes are TRBV4-1 and TRBJ2-2, with 8 bases that match TRBD1. CDR3 size: 16 residues. With V trimmed by 2 bases and J by 1 base, 3 bases remained unmatched. In germline, CDR1 is MGHRA, CDR2 YSYEKL. CDR3 residues: CASSQRTGKNTGELFF. The CDR3 DNA reads as TGCGCCAGCAGCCAACGGACAGGGAAGAACACCGGGGAGCTGTTTTTT.

This chain links TRBV7-3 with TRBJ2-3; D gene uncertain. Germline CDR1 is SGHTA and CDR2 is FQGTGA. The CDR3 totals 17 residues. V was pared by 5 bases and J by 0 bases, with 18 bases between. CDR3: CASSPNWLGSSTDTQYF. The CDR3 bases are TGTGCCAGCAGCCCCAATTGGTTGGGTTCTAGCACAGATACGCAGTATTTT.

This chain uses TRBV10-1 with TRBJ2-2, with D possibly called TRBD1 or TRBD2 (5 bases each). The CDR3 covers 13 residues. The V end was cut by 4 bases, the J end by 4 bases, with 7 bases between. The germline CDR1 and CDR2 sequences are WNHNN and SYGVQD (reference sequence). CDR3 region: CASSVGGTGELFF. CDR3 nucleotides: TGCGCCAGCAGTGTTGGGGGCACCGGGGAGCTGTTTTTT.

The V gene is TRBV6-8, the J gene TRBJ2-1, with TRBD2 matching over 11 bases. Losses at the gene ends were 7 bases for V and 4 bases for J; bases not matched to a gene: 3. The CDR3 length is 14 residues. Germline V lookup: CDR1 MNHGY, CDR2 SAAAGT. DNA for the CDR3: TGTGCCAGCATCCGGACTAGCGGGTACAATGAGCAGTTCTTC. Translated: CASIRTSGYNEQFF.

This clone was seen a single time. The chain employs TRBV6-5 and TRBJ1-2, with 9 bases aligning to TRBD1. This CDR3 comprises 14 residues. J gave up 4 bases and V 4 bases, and 4 bases lay outside the gene matches. Germline V gives CDR1 MNHEY, CDR2 SVGAGI. The CDR3 protein is CASSWEQGAYGYTF. The CDR3 coding sequence is TGTGCCAGCAGTTGGGAACAGGGGGCCTATGGCTACACCTTC.

The rearrangement joins TRBV6-5 to TRBJ2-7, with D perhaps TRBD1 (6 bases). CDR1 is MNHEY and CDR2 is SVGAGI in the germline V gene. Trimming removed 6 bases from V and 6 bases from J, with 21 bases in between. The CDR3 loop spans 15 amino acids. The chain's CDR3 is CASRIVRDNHPEQYF. The CDR3 DNA sequence: TGTGCCAGCAGAATAGTCCGGGACAACCACCCCGAGCAGTACTTC.

CDR3 nucleotides: TGTGCCAGCAGCGGGGGCCAGGGTGGAGGCTACACCTTC. It yields the protein CASSGGQGGGYTF. J is TRBJ1-2 and V is TRBV16; tentative D call: TRBD1 (6 bases). Trimming took 5 bases from V and 8 from J, leaving 15 bases between them. CDR3 length: 13 amino acids. Germline lookup yields CDR1 KGHSY and CDR2 FQNENV.

The chain recombines TRBV29-1 with TRBJ1-2, with unresolved D. Trimming took 0 bases from V and 8 from J, leaving 7 bases between them. There are 11 residues in the CDR3. CDR1 and CDR2 from the germline V gene are SQVTM and ANQGSEA. The DNA of the CDR3 is TGCAGCGTTGAAGATCGTCGAGGCTACACCTTC. Protein sequence: CSVEDRRGYTF.

Note on this clone: The sample carries other DNA sequences with the same CDR3. J is TRBJ1-3 and V is TRBV3-1 (or the pseudogene TRBV3-2), with D hard to call. This CDR3 has 12 amino acids. The V and J ends lost 2 bases and 1 base respectively, with 0 bases between them. Germline values: CDR1 LGHDT, CDR2 YNNKEL (reference sequence). The CDR3 bases are TGTGCCAGCAGCCAATCTGGAAACACCATATATTTT. It codes for CASSQSGNTIYF.

This chain joins TRBV6-1 and TRBJ1-1; 9 nucleotides line up with TRBD1. Trimming took 3 bases from V and 2 from J; bases not matched to a gene: 4. Germline V gene lookup returns CDR1 MNHNS and CDR2 SASEGT. The CDR3 covers 15 residues. The DNA of the CDR3 is TGTGCCAGCAGTGATAACAGGGGGCGTAACACTGAAGCTTTCTTT. It yields the protein CASSDNRGRNTEAFF.

This chain uses TRBV9 with TRBJ1-3; D may be TRBD1 (5 bases). The CDR3 spans 15 residues. Germline CDR1 SGDLS, CDR2 YYNGEE. Trimming left V 4 bases short and J 0 bases short, with 11 bases between. This CDR3 reads CASSTQGVSGNTIYF. The CDR3 nucleotides read TGTGCCAGCAGCACCCAAGGGGTCTCTGGAAACACCATATATTTT.

This clone is a singleton in its sample. The V gene is TRBV27, the J gene TRBJ1-1; D might be TRBD1 (5 bases). Germline loops: CDR1 MNHEY, CDR2 SMNVEV (reference sequence). V was pared by 0 bases and J by 4 bases, with 12 bases between. The CDR3 sequence is 15 residues long. This CDR3 reads CASSLSGVVFTEAFF. The CDR3 DNA reads as TGTGCCAGCAGTTTATCGGGGGTGGTTTTCACTGAAGCTTTCTTT.

The chain joins TRBV9 to TRBJ2-2; TRBD2 matches 7 bases. The CDR3 has 16 amino acids. Germline assignment: CDR1 SGDLS and CDR2 YYNGEE. The V segment lost 3 bases and the J segment 4 bases; nucleotides outside the gene matches: 9. CDR3 nucleotides: TGTGCCAGCAGCGGGGGAGCGAGGGAGGGCACCGGGGAGCTGTTTTTT. Amino acids: CASSGGAREGTGELFF.

The chain uses TRBV19 and TRBJ2-4, with 8 bases aligning to TRBD1. Looked up from germline, CDR1 is LNHDA and CDR2 is SQIVND (reference sequence). The ends lost 4 bases at V and 3 bases at J; junction bases unmatched: 5. The CDR3 has 15 residues. CDR3 region: CASSTTGQVKNIQYF. CDR3 coding DNA: TGTGCCAGTAGTACCACGGGACAGGTCAAAAACATTCAGTACTTC.